This record looks at one T cell receptor beta chain sequence and its context. Sample-barcoded 5' priming and a J-beta primer mix drove a second PCR of roughly 7 to 11 cycles. Unique molecular identifiers of 12 random nucleotides labeled each cDNA. One entry per CDR3 protein, called by TCRdb with MiXCR from the 5' RACE reads. In the table there are about 1.6 million distinct CDR3 sequences, almost 35% of which are singletons. The data were taken from a study of blood T cells in healthy people across ages. In germline, CDR1 is SGHTA, CDR2 FQGNSA. This CDR3 contains 15 residues. The genes are TRBV7-2 and TRBJ2-1, with D possibly being TRBD2 (5 bases). The assigned J gene may be wrong: the sequence end matches TRBJ2-7 better. Sequencing was carried out using blood. The receptor was derived from a woman in her 30s in good health. Here the CDR3 reads CASSLAGVSYNEQYF. CDR3 nucleotides: TGTGCCAGCAGCTTAGCGGGAGTCTCCTACAATGAGCAGTACTTC.